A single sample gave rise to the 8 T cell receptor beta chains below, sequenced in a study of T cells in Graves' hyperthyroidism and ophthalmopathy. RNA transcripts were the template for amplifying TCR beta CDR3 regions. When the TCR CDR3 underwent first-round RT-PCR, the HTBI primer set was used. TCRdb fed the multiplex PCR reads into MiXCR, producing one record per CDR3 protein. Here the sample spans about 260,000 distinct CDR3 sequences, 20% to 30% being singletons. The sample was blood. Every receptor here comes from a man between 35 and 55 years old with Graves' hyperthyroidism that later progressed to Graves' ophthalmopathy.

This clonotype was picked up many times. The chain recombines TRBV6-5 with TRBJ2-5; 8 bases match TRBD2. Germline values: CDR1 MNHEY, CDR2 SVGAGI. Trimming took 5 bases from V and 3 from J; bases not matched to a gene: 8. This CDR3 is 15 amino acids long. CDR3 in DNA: TGTGCCAGCAGTCCCTCGGGGGGGTATGAAGAGACCCAGTACTTC. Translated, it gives CASSPSGGYEETQYF.

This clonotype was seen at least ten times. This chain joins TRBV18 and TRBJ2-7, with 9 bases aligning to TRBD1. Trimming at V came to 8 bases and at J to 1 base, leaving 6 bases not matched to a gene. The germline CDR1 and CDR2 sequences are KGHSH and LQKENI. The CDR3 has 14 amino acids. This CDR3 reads CASSPGTGSYEQYF. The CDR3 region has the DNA TGTGCCAGCAGTCCCGGGACAGGGTCCTACGAGCAGTACTTC.

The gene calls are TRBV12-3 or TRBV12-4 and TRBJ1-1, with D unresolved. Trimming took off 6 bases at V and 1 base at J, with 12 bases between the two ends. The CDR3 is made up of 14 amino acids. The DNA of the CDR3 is TGTGCCAGCAGACCACGGACGGGGAACACTGAAGCTTTCTTT. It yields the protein CASRPRTGNTEAFF.

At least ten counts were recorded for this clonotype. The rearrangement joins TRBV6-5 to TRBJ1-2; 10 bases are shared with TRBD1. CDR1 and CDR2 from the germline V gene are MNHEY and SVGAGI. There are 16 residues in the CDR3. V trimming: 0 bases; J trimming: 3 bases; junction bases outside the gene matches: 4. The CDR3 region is CASSYSGQGDYYGYTF. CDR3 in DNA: TGTGCCAGCAGTTACTCCGGACAGGGGGATTACTATGGCTACACCTTC.

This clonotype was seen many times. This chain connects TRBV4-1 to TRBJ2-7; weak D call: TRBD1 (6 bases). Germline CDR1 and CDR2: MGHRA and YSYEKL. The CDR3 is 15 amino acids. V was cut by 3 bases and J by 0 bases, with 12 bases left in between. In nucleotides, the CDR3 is TGCGCCAGCAGCCAGCCGGGACAAAACTCCTACGAGCAGTACTTC. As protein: CASSQPGQNSYEQYF.

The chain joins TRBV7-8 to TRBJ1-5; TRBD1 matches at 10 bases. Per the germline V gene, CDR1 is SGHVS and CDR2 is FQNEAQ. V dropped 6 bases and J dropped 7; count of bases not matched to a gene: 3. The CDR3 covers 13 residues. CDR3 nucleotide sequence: TGTGCCAGCAGTTGGGACAGGGGCCAGCCCCAGCATTTT. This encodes CASSWDRGQPQHF.

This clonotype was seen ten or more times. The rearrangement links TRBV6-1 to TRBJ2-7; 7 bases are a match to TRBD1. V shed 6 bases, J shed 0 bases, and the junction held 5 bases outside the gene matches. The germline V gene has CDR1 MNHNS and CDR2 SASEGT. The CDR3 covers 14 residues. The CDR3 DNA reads TGTGCCAGCAGGAAACAGGGGAACTCCTACGAGCAGTACTTC. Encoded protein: CASRKQGNSYEQYF.

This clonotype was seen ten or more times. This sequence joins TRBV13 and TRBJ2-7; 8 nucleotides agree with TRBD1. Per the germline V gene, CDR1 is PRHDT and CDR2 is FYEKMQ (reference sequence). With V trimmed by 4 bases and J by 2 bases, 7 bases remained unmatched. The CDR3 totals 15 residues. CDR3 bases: TGTGCCAGCAGCTCCCGGACAGGGAGGCCCTACGAGCAGTACTTC. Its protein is CASSSRTGRPYEQYF.